Each of the 24 T cell receptor beta chains below was sequenced from the same sample in a study of blood T cell repertoires in COVID-19. Assay: immunoSEQ multiplex PCR; the TCRdb copy retains only in-frame clones and omits some. The repertoire consists of 70,000 to 100,000 clones, with 85% to 95% occurring once and the leading ten covering over 1.5%. The sample consisted of peripheral blood. These receptors all stem from a man between 60 and 70 years old with acute or convalescent COVID-19.

This chain links TRBV19 with TRBJ2-2, with D maybe TRBD1 (5 bases). V lost 4 bases to trimming and J lost 7 bases, with 16 bases between them. Germline V gives CDR1 LNHDA, CDR2 SQIVND (reference sequence). CDR3 length equals 15 residues. The CDR3: CASSTQGRVGGELFF. DNA of the CDR3: TGTGCCAGTAGTACCCAGGGAAGGGTCGGCGGGGAGCTGTTTTTT.

This clone has just a few counts. The chain uses TRBV5-1 and TRBJ2-1; possibly TRBD1 for D (5 bases). The CDR3 spans 13 residues. Germline CDR1 and CDR2: SGHRS and YFSETQ. Trimming shortened V by 0 bases and J by 8 bases, and 9 bases separated the two germline ends. In nucleotides, the CDR3 is TGCGCCAGCAGCTTGGGGGGCCTTGATGAGCAGTTCTTC. It specifies CASSLGGLDEQFF.

The chain has TRBV30 and TRBJ1-2; D is perhaps TRBD1 (5 bases). Trimming cost V 0 bases and J 6 bases, with 8 bases left between them. Germline V gene sequence: CDR1 GTSNPN, CDR2 SVGIG (reference sequence). The CDR3 is 12 residues long. The CDR3 DNA sequence: TGTGCCTGGAGTGTAGGAGGGGATGGCTACACCTTC. It is translated as CAWSVGGDGYTF.

The rearrangement uses TRBV7-2 and TRBJ1-4; D remains ambiguous. V was cut by 2 bases and J by 8 bases, with 12 bases left in between. Germline-derived CDR1 and CDR2 are SGHTA and FQGNSA. The CDR3 spans 14 residues. CDR3 amino acids: CASSLNKAGEKLFF. The CDR3 region has the DNA TGTGCCAGCAGCTTAAACAAGGCGGGGGAAAAACTGTTTTTT.

V usage is TRBV11-2 and J usage is TRBJ2-3, with 16 bases matching TRBD2. V shed 1 base, J shed 3 bases, and the junction held 4 bases outside the gene matches. In germline, CDR1 is SGHAT, CDR2 FQNNGV. This CDR3 is built from 18 residues. The CDR3 reads CASSLVGGLAGGTDTQYF. CDR3 coding DNA: TGTGCCAGCAGCTTAGTAGGGGGACTAGCGGGAGGGACAGATACGCAGTATTTT.

The chain employs TRBV7-9 and TRBJ1-6, with D possibly being TRBD1 (5 bases). CDR1 is SEHNR and CDR2 is FQNEAQ in the germline V gene (reference sequence). Trimming took 5 bases from V and 7 from J, leaving 12 bases between them. This CDR3 has 14 amino acids. The CDR3 loop reads CASSGGDSNSPLHF. CDR3 nucleotide sequence: TGTGCCAGCAGCGGGGGGGACTCCAATTCACCCCTCCACTTT.

The V gene is TRBV6-4, the J gene TRBJ2-1; 11 bases are a match to TRBD2. Germline CDR1 MRHNA, CDR2 SNTAGT. V dropped 4 bases and J dropped 8; count of bases not matched to a gene: 7. CDR3 length: 15 residues. The CDR3 DNA is TGTGCCAGCAGTGCCACTAGCGGGGGCGGGGATGAGCAGTTCTTC. Protein sequence: CASSATSGGGDEQFF.

This sequence joins TRBV2 and TRBJ2-2; 7 positions match TRBD2. The ends lost 1 base at V and 1 base at J; junction bases unmatched: 3. The CDR3 is made up of 16 amino acids. Germline CDR1 SNHLY, CDR2 FYNNEI. CDR3 sequence reads: CASSEVSGMNTGELFF. CDR3 coding DNA: TGTGCCAGCAGTGAAGTGAGCGGGATGAACACCGGGGAGCTGTTTTTT. Variable domain in full (rest from reference TRBV2 and TRBJ2-2): EPEVTQTPSHQVTQMGQEVILRCVPISNHLYFYWYRQILGQKVEFLVSFYNNEISEKSEIFDDQFSVERPDGSNFTLKIRSTKLEDSAMYFCASSEVSGMNTGELFFGEGSRLTVL.

The rearrangement links TRBV5-1 to TRBJ2-2; D is possibly TRBD1 (6 bases). Germline lookup yields CDR1 SGHRS and CDR2 YFSETQ. V lost 0 bases and J lost 7, with 16 bases in between. CDR3 length: 16 amino acids. In nucleotides, the CDR3 is TGCGCCAGCAGCTTGGAAAGAAACAGGGAAGGCGGGGAGCTGTTTTTT. It is translated as CASSLERNREGGELFF.

This clone has a handful of counts. This chain joins TRBV30 and TRBJ2-1; 9 bases map to TRBD1. This CDR3 spans 15 amino acids. Germline V gives CDR1 GTSNPN, CDR2 SVGIG (reference sequence). Trimming took 0 bases from V and 10 from J; bases not matched to a gene: 10. CDR3 DNA sequence: TGTGCCTGGAGTGTACTGGGACAGGGATCGAGCGAGCAGTTCTTC. Translating it yields CAWSVLGQGSSEQFF.

This clone was counted a few times. The rearrangement uses TRBV5-1 and TRBJ2-7; TRBD1 matches 11 bases. CDR3 size: 16 residues. Germline trimming cut 4 bases from V and 2 bases from J; bases unmatched to any gene: 8. Germline V CDR1 and CDR2: SGHRS, YFSETQ. CDR3 in amino acids: CASSPTPGQGAYEQYF. CDR3 DNA sequence: TGCGCCAGCAGCCCGACACCGGGACAGGGGGCCTACGAGCAGTACTTC.

CDR3 DNA sequence: TGTGCCAGCCTGGGAGGAGGATGGTCAACTAATGAAAAACTGTTTTTT. Protein: CASLGGGWSTNEKLFF. The rearrangement joins TRBV5-5 to TRBJ1-4; D not resolved. The CDR3 has 16 residues. V was clipped by 7 bases and J by 0 bases, with 16 bases between them. Germline CDR1 and CDR2: SGHKS and YYEKEE (reference sequence). Full variable domain (remainder filled in from reference TRBV5-5 and TRBJ1-4): DAGVTQSPTHLIKTRGQQVTLRCSPISGHKSVSWYQQVLGQGPQFIFQYYEKEERGRGNFPDRFSARQFPNYSSELNVNALLLGDSALYLCASLGGGWSTNEKLFFGSGTQLSVL.

This sequence joins TRBV6-5 and TRBJ2-7; unclear D gene. V was cut by 7 bases and J by 2 bases, with 6 bases left in between. Germline V gives CDR1 MNHEY, CDR2 SVGAGI. CDR3 length: 11 residues. CDR3 region: CASTQAYEQYF. The CDR3 nucleotides read TGTGCCAGCACACAAGCCTACGAGCAGTACTTC.

The rearrangement uses TRBV5-1 and TRBJ2-1, with TRBD2 as a possible D gene (5 bases). Trimming took 2 bases from V and 6 from J, leaving 9 bases between them. This CDR3 contains 13 residues. Germline values: CDR1 SGHRS, CDR2 YFSETQ. The CDR3 reads CASSFPGGNEQFF. The CDR3 nucleotides are TGCGCCAGCAGCTTCCCCGGAGGCAATGAGCAGTTCTTC.

This sequence joins TRBV12-3 or TRBV12-4 and TRBJ2-1; 9 positions agree with TRBD2. CDR3 length: 13 residues. J gave up 9 bases and V 0 bases, and 0 bases lay outside the gene matches. CDR3 region: CASSLASGGEQFF. CDR3 in DNA: TGTGCCAGCAGTTTAGCTAGCGGGGGTGAGCAGTTCTTC.

The genes are TRBV3-1 (or the pseudogene TRBV3-2) and TRBJ1-4; D is ambiguous. Germline assignment: CDR1 LGHDT and CDR2 YNNKEL (reference sequence). Trimming pared 4 bases from V and 0 bases from J, leaving 18 bases between. The CDR3 is made up of 18 amino acids. In DNA, the CDR3 is TGTGCCAGCAGCCCCCTCCCTTCAGACTCCGCAACTAATGAAAAACTGTTTTTT. It codes for CASSPLPSDSATNEKLFF.

This clone occurred a few times. The rearrangement uses TRBV5-1 and TRBJ2-5; D possibly corresponds to TRBD1 (5 bases). V was shortened by 0 bases and J by 2 bases, with 8 bases between the two germline ends. The CDR3 totals 14 residues. CDR1 SGHRS and CDR2 YFSETQ come from the germline V gene. CDR3 in DNA: TGCGCCAGCAGCTTGGCAGGGTCACAAGAGACCCAGTACTTC. Residues: CASSLAGSQETQYF.

The genes are TRBV19 and TRBJ1-4, with D hard to call. The germline V and J ends were trimmed by 6 bases and 7 bases, with 15 bases remaining between them. The CDR3 totals 14 residues. CDR1 LNHDA and CDR2 SQIVND come from the germline V gene (reference sequence). The CDR3 DNA is TGTGCCAGTAGCGAATCCCGGGTCATTGAAAAACTGTTTTTT. Protein product: CASSESRVIEKLFF.

The chain recombines TRBV27 with TRBJ2-7, with TRBD2 matching over 7 bases. The germline gives CDR1 MNHEY, CDR2 SMNVEV (reference sequence). This CDR3 contains 15 residues. The V segment lost 3 bases and the J segment 6 bases; nucleotides outside the gene matches: 11. The CDR3: CASSFNWGGESEQYF. CDR3 nucleotide sequence: TGTGCCAGCAGTTTTAACTGGGGGGGGGAGTCCGAGCAGTACTTC.

The chain uses TRBV11-2 and TRBJ1-2; D unresolved. This CDR3 is 13 amino acids long. In germline, CDR1 is SGHAT, CDR2 FQNNGV. Trimming left V 1 base short and J 1 base short, with 4 bases between. CDR3 DNA: TGTGCCAGCAGCTTAGCTTTTAACTATGGCTACACCTTC. The encoded protein is CASSLAFNYGYTF.

This chain uses TRBV2 with TRBJ2-2; D uncertain. Germline CDR1 SNHLY, CDR2 FYNNEI. CDR3 length: 14 residues. Trimming stripped 6 bases from V and 0 bases from J, with 8 bases between. CDR3 bases: TGTGCCAGCAGAATTAGTGCGAACACCGGGGAGCTGTTTTTT. Its translation: CASRISANTGELFF.

V and J are TRBV7-3 and TRBJ2-1; D unresolved. Germline-derived CDR1 and CDR2 are SGHTA and FQGTGA. V gave up 2 bases and J gave up 0 bases, with 5 bases separating them. This CDR3 has 14 amino acids. CDR3 DNA sequence: TGTGCCAGCAGCTTATCTAGCTCCTACAATGAGCAGTTCTTC. Protein product: CASSLSSSYNEQFF.

This clone was detected only once. In DNA, the CDR3 is TGTGCCAGCAGCCGGACAGGCCACAATCAGCCCCAGCATTTT. Its protein is CASSRTGHNQPQHF. The gene calls are TRBV28 and TRBJ1-5, with TRBD1 matching over 7 bases. The CDR3 spans 14 residues. Germline CDR1 is MDHEN and CDR2 is SYDVKM. J gave up 3 bases and V 6 bases, and 5 bases lay outside the gene matches.

The chain combines TRBV28 with TRBJ2-7, with a tentative D call TRBD1 (6 bases). In germline, CDR1 is MDHEN, CDR2 SYDVKM. The CDR3 runs 15 residues. The germline V and J ends were trimmed by 7 bases and 2 bases, with 18 bases remaining between them. The CDR3 DNA reads as TGTGCCAGCACTGTTACCGGGACACCCACCTACGAGCAGTACTTC. Translating gives CASTVTGTPTYEQYF.